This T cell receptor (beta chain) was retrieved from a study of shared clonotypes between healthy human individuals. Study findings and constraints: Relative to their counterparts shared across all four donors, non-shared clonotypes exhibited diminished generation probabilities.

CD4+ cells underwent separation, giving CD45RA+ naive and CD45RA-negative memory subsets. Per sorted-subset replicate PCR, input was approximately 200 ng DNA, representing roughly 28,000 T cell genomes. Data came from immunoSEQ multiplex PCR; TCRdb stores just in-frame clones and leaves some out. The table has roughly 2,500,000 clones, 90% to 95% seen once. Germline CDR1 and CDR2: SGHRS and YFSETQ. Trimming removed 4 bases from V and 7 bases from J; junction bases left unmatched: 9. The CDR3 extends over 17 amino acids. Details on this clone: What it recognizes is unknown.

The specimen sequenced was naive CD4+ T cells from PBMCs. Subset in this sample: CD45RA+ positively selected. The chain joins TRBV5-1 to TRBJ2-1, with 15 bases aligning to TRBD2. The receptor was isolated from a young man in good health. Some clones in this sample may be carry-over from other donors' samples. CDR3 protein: CASSHGTSGRRGNEQFF. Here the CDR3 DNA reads TGCGCCAGCAGCCACGGGACTAGCGGGAGGCGAGGAAATGAGCAGTTCTTC.